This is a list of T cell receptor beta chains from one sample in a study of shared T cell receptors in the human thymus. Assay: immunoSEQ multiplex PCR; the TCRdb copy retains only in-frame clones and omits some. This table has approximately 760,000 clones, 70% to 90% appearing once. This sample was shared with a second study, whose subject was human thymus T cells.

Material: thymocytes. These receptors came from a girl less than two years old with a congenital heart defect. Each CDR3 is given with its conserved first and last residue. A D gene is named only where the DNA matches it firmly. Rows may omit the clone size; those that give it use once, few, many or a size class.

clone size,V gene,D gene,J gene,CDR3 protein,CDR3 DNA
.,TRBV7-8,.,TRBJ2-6,CASSLSPGQTLSGANVLTF,TGTGCCAGCAGCTTATCTCCTGGACAGACGCTCTCTGGGGCCAACGTCCTGACTTTC
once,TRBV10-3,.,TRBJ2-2,CAMYNSDPGELFF,TGTGCCATGTATAACAGTGATCCCGGGGAGCTGTTTTTT
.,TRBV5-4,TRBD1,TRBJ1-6,CASSSKGAHLGRSYNSPLHF,TGTGCCAGCAGCTCCAAGGGGGCACACCTCGGGCGCTCCTATAATTCACCCCTCCACTTT
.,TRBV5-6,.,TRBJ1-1,CASSLVAGEMPEAFF,TGTGCCAGCAGCTTGGTGGCAGGGGAAATGCCTGAAGCTTTCTTT
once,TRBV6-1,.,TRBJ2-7,CASSGFRSYEQYF,TGTGCCAGCAGCGGGTTTCGTTCCTACGAGCAGTACTTC
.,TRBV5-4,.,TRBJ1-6,CASSFSGSSYNSPLHF,TGTGCCAGCAGCTTCTCGGGGAGCTCCTATAATTCACCCCTCCACTTT
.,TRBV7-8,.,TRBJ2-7,CASSLGAGNEQYF,TGTGCCAGCAGCTTAGGGGCCGGCAACGAGCAGTACTTC
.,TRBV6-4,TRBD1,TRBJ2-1,CASSTTGVDNEQFF,TGTGCCAGCAGTACGACAGGGGTTGACAATGAGCAGTTCTTC
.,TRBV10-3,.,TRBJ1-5,CAISDQGQFDQPQHF,TGTGCCATCAGTGATCAGGGCCAATTTGATCAGCCCCAGCATTTT
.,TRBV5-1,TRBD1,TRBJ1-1,CASSLEDRLNTEAFF,TGCGCCAGCAGCTTGGAGGACAGGCTGAACACTGAAGCTTTCTTT
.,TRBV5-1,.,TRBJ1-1,CASSLRWSRLWANTEAFF,TGCGCCAGCAGCTTAAGATGGTCCCGTCTGTGGGCGAACACTGAAGCTTTCTTT
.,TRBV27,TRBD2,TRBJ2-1,CASSSRTSGGAGNEQFF,TGTGCCAGCAGTTCCAGGACTAGCGGGGGGGCGGGGAATGAGCAGTTCTTC
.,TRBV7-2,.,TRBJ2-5,CASSFIRETQYF,TGTGCCAGCAGCTTTATTCGGGAGACCCAGTACTTC
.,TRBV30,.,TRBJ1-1,CAWAGQNTEAFF,TGTGCCTGGGCCGGTCAGAACACTGAAGCTTTCTTT
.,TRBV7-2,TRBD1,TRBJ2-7,CASSSRGQADGYEQYF,TGTGCCAGCAGCTCCCGTGGACAGGCGGATGGGTACGAGCAGTACTTC
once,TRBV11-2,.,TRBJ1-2,CAGLTPVDSPYGYTF,TGTGCCGGACTCACGCCGGTGGACAGTCCCTATGGCTACACCTTC
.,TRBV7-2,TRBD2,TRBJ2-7,CASSLTLIGGVFPREQYF,TGTGCCAGCAGCTTAACGCTCATCGGGGGGGTATTCCCCCGCGAGCAGTACTTC
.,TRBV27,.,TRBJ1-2,CASSPGMGCQLPNYGYTF,TGTGCCAGCAGTCCAGGGATGGGATGTCAACTACCTAACTATGGCTACACCTTC
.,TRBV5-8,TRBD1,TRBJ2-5,CASSPGQGGGETQYF,TGTGCCAGCAGCCCGGGACAGGGGGGTGGAGAGACCCAGTACTTC
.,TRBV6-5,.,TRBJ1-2,CASSQSGPNYGYTF,TGTGCCAGCAGCCAAAGCGGGCCCAACTATGGCTACACCTTC
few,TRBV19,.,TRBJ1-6,CASSEDRDNSPLHF,TGTGCCAGTAGTGAGGACAGAGACAATTCACCCCTCCACTTT
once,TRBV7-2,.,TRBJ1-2,CASSKRPVFNYGYTF,TGTGCCAGCAGCAAGCGCCCGGTCTTTAACTATGGCTACACCTTC
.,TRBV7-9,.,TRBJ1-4,CASSPRQPATNEKLFF,TGTGCCAGCAGCCCCCGACAGCCCGCAACTAATGAAAAACTGTTTTTT
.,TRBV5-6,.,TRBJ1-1,CASSLWGVLEAFF,TGTGCCAGCAGCTTGTGGGGCGTACTTGAAGCTTTCTTT
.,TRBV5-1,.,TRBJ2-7,CASSLAASSYEQYF,TGCGCCAGCAGCTTGGCAGCGAGCTCCTACGAGCAGTACTTC
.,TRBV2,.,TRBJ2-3,CASSENPGPSTDTQYF,TGTGCCAGCAGTGAAAACCCAGGCCCCTCCACAGATACGCAGTATTTT
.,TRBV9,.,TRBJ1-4,CASSRGGDEKLFF,TGTGCCAGCAGCCGGGGGGGGGATGAAAAACTGTTTTTT
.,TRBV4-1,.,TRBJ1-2,CASSQGWRGDYGYTF,TGCGCCAGCAGCCAAGGTTGGCGGGGTGACTATGGCTACACCTTC
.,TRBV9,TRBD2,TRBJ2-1,CASSHIAGDPYNEQFF,TGTGCCAGCAGCCATATAGCGGGCGACCCCTACAATGAGCAGTTCTTC
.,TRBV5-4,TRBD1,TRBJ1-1,CASSWYNRGLTEAFF,TGTGCCAGCAGCTGGTACAACAGGGGGCTGACTGAAGCTTTCTTT
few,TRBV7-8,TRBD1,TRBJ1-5,CASSSNPGQGGYSNQPQHF,TGTGCCAGCAGCTCCAATCCGGGACAGGGGGGGTATAGCAATCAGCCCCAGCATTTT
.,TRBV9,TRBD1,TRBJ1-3,CASSGQGPSGNTIYF,TGTGCCAGCAGCGGACAGGGTCCCTCTGGAAACACCATATATTTT
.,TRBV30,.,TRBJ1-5,CAWSLKSRSLAIVTQHF,TGTGCCTGGAGCCTGAAGTCGCGGAGCTTGGCGATTGTGACCCAGCATTTT
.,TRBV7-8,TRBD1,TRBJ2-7,CASSFNIRGQGILLGQYF,TGTGCCAGCAGCTTTAACATACGGGGACAGGGAATTTTGTTAGGGCAGTACTTC
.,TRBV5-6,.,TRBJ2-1,CASSYPTRTDEQFF,TGTGCCAGCAGCTACCCGACTAGGACCGATGAGCAGTTCTTC
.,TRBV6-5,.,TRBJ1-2,CASSYSFTGKVTF,TGTGCCAGCAGTTACTCGTTTACGGGGAAGGTTACCTTC
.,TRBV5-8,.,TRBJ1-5,CASSLDRRGLPNQPQHF,TGTGCCAGCAGCTTGGATCGTCGGGGGTTACCGAATCAGCCCCAGCATTTT
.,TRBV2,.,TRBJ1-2,CASSERWEYGYTF,TGTGCCAGCAGTGAAAGGTGGGAGTATGGCTACACCTTC